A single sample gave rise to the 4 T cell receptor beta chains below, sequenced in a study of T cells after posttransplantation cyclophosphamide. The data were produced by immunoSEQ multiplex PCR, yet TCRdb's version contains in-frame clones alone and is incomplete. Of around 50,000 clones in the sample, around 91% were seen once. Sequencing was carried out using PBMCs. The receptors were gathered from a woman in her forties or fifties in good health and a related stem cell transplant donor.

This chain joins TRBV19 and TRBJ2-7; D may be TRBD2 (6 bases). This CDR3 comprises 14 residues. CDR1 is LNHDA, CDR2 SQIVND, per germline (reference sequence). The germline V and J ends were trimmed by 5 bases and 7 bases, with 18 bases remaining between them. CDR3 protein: CASSHPGAGTEQYF. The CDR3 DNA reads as TGTGCCAGTAGTCACCCCGGGGCGGGGACTGAGCAGTACTTC. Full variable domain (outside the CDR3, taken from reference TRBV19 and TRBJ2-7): DGGITQSPKYLFRKEGQNVTLSCEQNLNHDAMYWYRQDPGQGLRLIYYSQIVNDFQKGDIAEGYSVSREKKESFPLTVTSAQKNPTAFYLCASSHPGAGTEQYFGPGTRLTVT.

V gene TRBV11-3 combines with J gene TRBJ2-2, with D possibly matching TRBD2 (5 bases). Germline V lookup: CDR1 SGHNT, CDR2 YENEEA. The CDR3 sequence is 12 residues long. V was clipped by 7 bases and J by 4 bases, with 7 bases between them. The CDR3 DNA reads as TGTGCCAGCACCGCGGGCACCGGGGAGCTGTTTTTT. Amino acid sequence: CASTAGTGELFF.

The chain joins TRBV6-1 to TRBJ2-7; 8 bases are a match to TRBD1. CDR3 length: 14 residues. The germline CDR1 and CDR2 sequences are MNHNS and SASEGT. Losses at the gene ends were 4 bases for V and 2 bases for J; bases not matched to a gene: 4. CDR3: CASSGTGITYEQYF. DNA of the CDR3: TGTGCCAGCAGTGGGACAGGGATTACCTACGAGCAGTACTTC.

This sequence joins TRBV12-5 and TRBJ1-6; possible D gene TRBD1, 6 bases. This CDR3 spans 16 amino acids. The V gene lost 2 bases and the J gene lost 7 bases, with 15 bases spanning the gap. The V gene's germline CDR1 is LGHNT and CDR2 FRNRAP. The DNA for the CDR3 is TGTGCTAGTGGTTTGCGCCTCCGGGACAACAATTCACCCCTCCACTTT. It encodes CASGLRLRDNNSPLHF. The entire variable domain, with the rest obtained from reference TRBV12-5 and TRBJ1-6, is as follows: DARVTQTPRHKVTEMGQEVTMRCQPILGHNTVFWYRQTMMQGLELLAYFRNRAPLDDSGMPKDRFSAEMPDATLATLKIQPSEPRDSAVYFCASGLRLRDNNSPLHFGNGTRLTVT.